This entry lists 13 T cell receptor beta chains sequenced from one sample in a study of blood T cell repertoires in COVID-19. Profiled with immunoSEQ multiplex PCR; TCRdb holds only in-frame clones, not every one. The table records about 64,000 clones, around nine tenths of them present only once. Sequencing was carried out using peripheral blood. The receptors here all came from a man aged 65-85 years with acute or convalescent COVID-19.

This clone was seen once. This chain joins TRBV7-2 and TRBJ1-1, with no clear D. Looked up from germline, CDR1 is SGHTA and CDR2 is FQGNSA. This CDR3 is 14 amino acids long. Trimming cost V 1 base and J 1 base, with 7 bases left between them. CDR3 in amino acids: CASSLGGGNTEAFF. CDR3 DNA: TGTGCCAGCAGCTTAGGAGGTGGGAACACTGAAGCTTTCTTT.

This clone was observed once. This rearrangement joins TRBV11-2 to TRBJ1-2; TRBD1 is a possible D gene (5 bases). The CDR3 is 14 residues long. CDR1 and CDR2 from the germline V gene are SGHAT and FQNNGV. Trimming shortened V by 4 bases and J by 3 bases, and 12 bases separated the two germline ends. For the CDR3, the DNA is TGTGCCAGCAGCTCCAGAGACAGCTACTATGGCTACACCTTC. It translates to CASSSRDSYYGYTF.

This clone was seen a few times. This chain uses TRBV5-5 with TRBJ1-1, with a tentative D call TRBD1 (5 bases). Germline values: CDR1 SGHKS, CDR2 YYEKEE (reference sequence). Between the trimmed V and J ends, which lost 2 bases and 4 bases, there was a span of 15 bases. The CDR3 is made up of 15 amino acids. The CDR3 sequence: CASSFAIGRGTEAFF. CDR3 in DNA: TGTGCCAGCAGCTTCGCGATCGGGAGGGGCACTGAAGCTTTCTTT. Drawing the rest from reference TRBV5-5 and TRBJ1-1, the complete variable domain is DAGVTQSPTHLIKTRGQQVTLRCSPISGHKSVSWYQQVLGQGPQFIFQYYEKEERGRGNFPDRFSARQFPNYSSELNVNALLLGDSALYLCASSFAIGRGTEAFFGQGTRLTVV.

The genes are TRBV30 and TRBJ2-2; TRBD1 matches 10 bases. Germline CDR1 is GTSNPN and CDR2 is SVGIG (reference sequence). V shed 0 bases and J 6 bases; nucleotides not matched to a gene: 4. The CDR3 loop spans 15 amino acids. The CDR3 spells CAWSVGTGVAGELFF. The CDR3 DNA reads as TGTGCCTGGAGTGTTGGGACAGGGGTGGCCGGGGAGCTGTTTTTT.

This chain uses TRBV7-3 with TRBJ2-1, with D uncertain. Germline-derived CDR1 and CDR2 are SGHTA and FQGTGA. V was pared by 0 bases and J by 9 bases, with 9 bases between. The CDR3 sequence is 13 residues long. CDR3 nucleotides: TGTGCCAGCAGCTTAACCGGTGGTCCTGAGCAGTTCTTC. Protein: CASSLTGGPEQFF.

The CDR3 here is CASSLNGDIEQYF. The CDR3 DNA reads as TGTGCCAGCAGTCTAAACGGGGACATCGAGCAGTACTTC. The V gene is TRBV27, the J gene TRBJ2-7, with D maybe TRBD1 (6 bases). The CDR3 extends over 13 amino acids. Germline CDR1 reads MNHEY; CDR2 reads SMNVEV (reference sequence). The ends were cut back, 5 bases at V and 6 bases at J, with 14 bases in the middle.

This clone appeared a single time. The chain links TRBV7-2 to TRBJ2-5, with 11 nucleotides matching TRBD2. Per the germline V gene, CDR1 is SGHTA and CDR2 is FQGNSA. The CDR3 is 17 residues long. V trimming: 7 bases; J trimming: 4 bases; junction bases outside the gene matches: 14. The CDR3 region is CASTYSSSGGARETQYF. The CDR3 coding sequence is TGTGCCAGCACCTACTCAAGTAGCGGGGGGGCCCGAGAGACCCAGTACTTC.

CDR3 amino acids: CASRAIDRRSTDTQYF. CDR3 nucleotides: TGTGCCAGCAGAGCAATTGACAGACGAAGCACAGATACGCAGTATTTT. The chain is built from TRBV5-6 and TRBJ2-3; perhaps TRBD1 as D (5 bases). This CDR3 comprises 16 residues. Germline V gives CDR1 SGHDT, CDR2 YYEEEE. V dropped 5 bases and J dropped 0 bases, with 16 bases sitting between them.

The chain is built from TRBV3-1 (or the pseudogene TRBV3-2) and TRBJ2-1; 8 bases map to TRBD2. The CDR3 runs 18 residues. The V gene end was trimmed by 0 bases and the J gene end by 7 bases; junction bases not matched to a gene: 14. Germline V lookup: CDR1 LGHDT, CDR2 YNNKEL (reference sequence). The CDR3 here is CASSQDSPTGGRGNEQFF. The CDR3 nucleotides are TGTGCCAGCAGCCAAGACTCCCCAACGGGGGGGCGAGGGAATGAGCAGTTCTTC.

V usage is TRBV9 and J usage is TRBJ2-2; 8 bases agree with TRBD1. V shed 4 bases, J shed 6 bases, and the junction held 8 bases outside the gene matches. The CDR3 extends over 15 amino acids. CDR1 and CDR2 from the germline V gene are SGDLS and YYNGEE. The CDR3 spells CASSSADRAAGELFF. The CDR3 DNA is TGTGCCAGCAGCTCAGCGGACAGGGCCGCCGGGGAGCTGTTTTTT.

This rearrangement joins TRBV15 to TRBJ1-2; TRBD1 might be the D (6 bases). CDR3 length: 17 amino acids. The germline CDR1 and CDR2 sequences are LNHNV and YYDKDF (reference sequence). V was cut by 1 base and J by 0 bases, with 15 bases left in between. CDR3 nucleotides: TGTGCCACCAGCAGAGGCGATCTCAGGGGAACTAACTATGGCTACACCTTC. Amino acids: CATSRGDLRGTNYGYTF.

The CDR3 region is CASTPGGVGYGYTF. CDR3 coding DNA: TGTGCCAGCACCCCAGGGGGCGTCGGCTATGGCTACACCTTC. The chain combines TRBV6-5 with TRBJ1-2, with 8 bases that match TRBD1. Germline CDR1 MNHEY, CDR2 SVGAGI. CDR3 length: 14 residues. V dropped 7 bases and J dropped 4; count of bases not matched to a gene: 8.

This clone showed up just a few times. This chain uses TRBV9 with TRBJ2-7; tentative D call: TRBD1 (6 bases). V lost 4 bases, J lost 2 bases, and 19 bases lay in between. Germline values: CDR1 SGDLS, CDR2 YYNGEE. The CDR3 has 16 residues. In nucleotides, the CDR3 is TGTGCCAGCAGCCCCAGTCCAGGGGTAAAGGCCTACGAGCAGTACTTC. Translating gives CASSPSPGVKAYEQYF.